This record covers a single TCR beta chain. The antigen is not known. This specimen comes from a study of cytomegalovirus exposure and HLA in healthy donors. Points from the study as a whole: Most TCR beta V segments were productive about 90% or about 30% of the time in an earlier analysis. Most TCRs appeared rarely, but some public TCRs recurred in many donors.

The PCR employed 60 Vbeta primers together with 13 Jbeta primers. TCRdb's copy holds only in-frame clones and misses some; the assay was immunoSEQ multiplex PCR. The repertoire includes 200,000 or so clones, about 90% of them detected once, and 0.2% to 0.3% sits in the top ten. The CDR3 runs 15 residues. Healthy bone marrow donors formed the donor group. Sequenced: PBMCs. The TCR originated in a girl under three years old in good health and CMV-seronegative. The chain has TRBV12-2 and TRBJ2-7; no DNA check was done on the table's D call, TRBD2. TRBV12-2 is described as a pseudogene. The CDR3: CASRGLAPIKYEQYF. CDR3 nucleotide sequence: TGTGCAAGTCGAGGACTAGCGCCAATTAAGTACGAGCAGTACTTC.